The TCR beta chain described here comes from a study of cytomegalovirus exposure and HLA in healthy donors. Study results and caveats: A later analysis linked about 17,000 TCR beta sequences to HLA alleles at 0.05 false discovery rate.

The germline V gene encodes CDR1 SGHDT and CDR2 YYEEEE. The CDR3 sequence is 11 residues long. The V end lost 4 bases, the J end lost 8 bases, and 9 bases lay between the germline ends. This clone was detected only a few times. Its target is not known. Both 60 Vbeta primers and 13 Jbeta primers went into the PCR. Produced via immunoSEQ multiplex PCR; TCRdb's table is partial and in-frame only. The sample has 150,000 to 200,000 clones; 70% to 80% are singletons. V and J are TRBV5-6 and TRBJ1-1, with D unclear. This sequence originates from a man in his late teens or twenties in good health and CMV-seronegative. The sample was PBMCs. The CDR3 protein is CASSGGREAFF. The CDR3 region has the DNA TGTGCCAGCAGCGGAGGTCGCGAAGCTTTCTTT.